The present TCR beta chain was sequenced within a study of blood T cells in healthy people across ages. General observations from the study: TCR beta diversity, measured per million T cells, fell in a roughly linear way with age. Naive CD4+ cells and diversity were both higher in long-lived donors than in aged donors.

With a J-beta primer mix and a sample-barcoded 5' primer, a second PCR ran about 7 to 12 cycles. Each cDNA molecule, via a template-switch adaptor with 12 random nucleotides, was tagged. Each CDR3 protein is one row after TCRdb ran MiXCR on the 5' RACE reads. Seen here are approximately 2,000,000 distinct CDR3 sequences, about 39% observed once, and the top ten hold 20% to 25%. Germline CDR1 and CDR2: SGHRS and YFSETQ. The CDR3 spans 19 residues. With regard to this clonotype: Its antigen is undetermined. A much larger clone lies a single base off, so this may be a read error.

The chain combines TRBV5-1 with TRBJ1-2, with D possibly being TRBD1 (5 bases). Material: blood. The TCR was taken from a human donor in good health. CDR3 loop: CASSLQGLEYSLSNYGCTF. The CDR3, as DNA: TGCGCCAGCAGCTTGCAGGGCTTGGAGTACTCACTTTCTAACTATGGCTGCACCTTC.